A single sample gave rise to the 14 T cell receptor beta chains below, sequenced in a study of blood T cell repertoires in COVID-19. Profiled with immunoSEQ multiplex PCR; TCRdb holds only in-frame clones, not every one. The sample lists about 310,000 clones; 80% to 90% were seen once. Sample: peripheral blood. These receptors were collected from a man in his fifties or sixties with active or convalescent COVID-19.

This chain uses TRBV5-1 with TRBJ1-1; TRBD1 aligns across 7 bases. Per germline, CDR1 SGHRS and CDR2 YFSETQ. The V segment lost 4 bases and the J segment 9 bases; nucleotides outside the gene matches: 15. There are 15 residues in the CDR3. CDR3 sequence reads: CASSITGTDLSKAFF. CDR3 DNA: TGCGCCAGCAGCATCACCGGGACAGACTTATCAAAAGCTTTCTTT.

The chain uses TRBV27 and TRBJ2-7; TRBD2 agrees at 9 bases. V dropped 4 bases and J dropped 4; count of bases not matched to a gene: 14. CDR3 length: 17 amino acids. Germline CDR1 is MNHEY and CDR2 is SMNVEV (reference sequence). CDR3 nucleotide sequence: TGTGCCAGCAGTTGGGACCCAGCGGGGGGATTTGTTTACGAGCAGTACTTC. It yields the protein CASSWDPAGGFVYEQYF.

The V gene is TRBV6-2 or TRBV6-3, the J gene TRBJ1-1; tentative D call: TRBD1 (6 bases). Germline V gives CDR1 MNHEY, CDR2 SVGEGT. This CDR3 is 12 amino acids long. Deletions cut 5 bases from V and 6 bases from J, with 10 bases between. The CDR3, as DNA: TGTGCCAGCAGTAAGGACAGTTCTGAAGCTTTCTTT. The encoded protein is CASSKDSSEAFF.

This clone appeared a single time. The V gene is TRBV19, the J gene TRBJ2-7; the D gene is possibly TRBD2 (5 bases). The CDR3 is 18 amino acids. V dropped 4 bases and J dropped 0 bases, with 22 bases sitting between them. Looked up from germline, CDR1 is LNHDA and CDR2 is SQIVND (reference sequence). The CDR3 coding sequence is TGTGCCAGTAGTAAGGCGTATCGGCGCCTGACTAACTCCTACGAGCAGTACTTC. It translates to CASSKAYRRLTNSYEQYF.

This clone was seen a handful of times. At the DNA level, this CDR3 is encoded by other sequences in the same sample as well. This rearrangement joins TRBV2 to TRBJ1-4; TRBD1 aligns across 8 bases. The CDR3 is 15 residues long. CDR1 is SNHLY, CDR2 FYNNEI, per germline. Trimming removed 2 bases from V and 3 bases from J; junction bases left unmatched: 2. CDR3 DNA: TGTGCCAGCAGTGAAAACAGGGGGTCTAATGAAAAACTGTTTTTT. Encoded protein: CASSENRGSNEKLFF.

This chain uses TRBV28 with TRBJ1-1; 8 nucleotides agree with TRBD1. With V trimmed by 5 bases and J by 5 bases, 10 bases remained unmatched. The V gene's germline CDR1 is MDHEN and CDR2 SYDVKM. CDR3 length equals 15 residues. CDR3 bases: TGTGCCAGCAGTCCGACCAGGGGGCGCTGGACTGAAGCTTTCTTT. Encoded protein: CASSPTRGRWTEAFF.

This clone has just one count. The J gene is TRBJ2-1, the V gene TRBV7-9; 7 bases line up with TRBD2. The germline gives CDR1 SEHNR, CDR2 FQNEAQ (reference sequence). V was clipped by 5 bases and J by 6 bases; unmatched bases: 10. The CDR3 totals 15 residues. The CDR3 DNA reads as TGTGCCAGCAGCCCGAGGGCCTCGGGGGGCAATGAGCAGTTCTTC. Its translation: CASSPRASGGNEQFF.

This clone was recorded at least ten times. CDR3 coding DNA: TGTGCCAGCAGCTCCGGGACAGGAAAGCAGTTCTTC. Translation: CASSSGTGKQFF. V usage is TRBV7-8 and J usage is TRBJ2-1; TRBD1 agrees at 8 bases. Germline loops: CDR1 SGHVS, CDR2 FQNEAQ. With V trimmed by 4 bases and J by 11 bases, 4 bases remained unmatched. The CDR3 is 12 amino acids.

The chain has TRBV5-1 and TRBJ2-7; D might be TRBD2 (7 bases). Trimming stripped 4 bases from V and 7 bases from J, with 21 bases between. Germline V lookup: CDR1 SGHRS, CDR2 YFSETQ. The CDR3 is 15 residues long. The CDR3 bases are TGCGCCAGCAGCCCGGGGGGCGGGGAATCGAGAGAGCAGTACTTC. This gives the protein CASSPGGGESREQYF.

This clone was counted only a few times. V is TRBV4-2 and J is TRBJ2-7; 8 positions agree with TRBD1. V lost 0 bases and J lost 4; bases outside the gene matches: 11. Germline CDR1 LGHNA, CDR2 YNFKEQ. The CDR3 runs to 17 residues. CDR3 residues: CASSQDMGAGGTYEQYF. The CDR3 DNA follows: TGTGCCAGCAGCCAAGATATGGGAGCAGGGGGCACTTACGAGCAGTACTTC.

This clone was seen more than once but under ten times. The J gene is TRBJ2-1, the V gene TRBV24-1; D is uncertain. Germline V gives CDR1 KGHDR, CDR2 SFDVKD. The CDR3 contains 13 residues. Deletions cut 5 bases from V and 8 bases from J, with 12 bases between. The CDR3 sequence: CATSGGSYDEQFF. The CDR3 region has the DNA TGTGCCACCAGTGGCGGTTCTTACGATGAGCAGTTCTTC.

This chain joins TRBV18 and TRBJ2-7, with 8 bases lining up with TRBD1. The V and J ends lost 1 base and 6 bases, in that order; junction bases with no gene match: 8. Per germline, CDR1 KGHSH and CDR2 LQKENI. CDR3 length: 15 residues. The CDR3 nucleotides read TGTGCCAGCTCACCACGTGGGACAGGCCTCGGCGAGCAGTACTTC. Its protein product is CASSPRGTGLGEQYF.

The genes are TRBV28 and TRBJ2-7; 10 bases align to TRBD1. This CDR3 comprises 16 residues. CDR1 and CDR2 (germline): MDHEN, SYDVKM. V trimming: 6 bases; J trimming: 0 bases; junction bases outside the gene matches: 8. The CDR3 sequence: CASSSRTGGYSYEQYF. The CDR3 DNA is TGTGCCAGCAGCTCCAGGACAGGGGGTTACTCCTACGAGCAGTACTTC.

This chain uses TRBV27 with TRBJ1-5; D gene uncertain. The CDR3 is 12 amino acids. V was trimmed by 6 bases and J by 7 bases, leaving 10 bases between them. Looked up from germline, CDR1 is MNHEY and CDR2 is SMNVEV (reference sequence). CDR3 amino acids: CASRRKEQPQHF. Written as DNA, the CDR3 is TGTGCCAGCAGACGAAAGGAGCAGCCCCAGCATTTT.